These T cell receptor beta chains were read from a single sample in a study of cytomegalovirus exposure and HLA in healthy donors. Libraries were prepared by immunoSEQ multiplex PCR; TCRdb keeps only in-frame clonotypes and omits some of them. The table lists 75,000 to 100,000 clones, roughly 78% of them singletons. The specimen was PBMCs. These receptors all stem from a man aged 25-45 years in good health and CMV-seronegative. The CDR3 runs from the conserved cysteine through the conserved F or W. The D gene is left open where the match is weak. For some rows the clone size is stated as once, few or many, or as a class when expanded; others skip it.

clone size | J gene | V gene | D gene | CDR3 DNA | CDR3 protein
. | TRBJ2-7 | TRBV7-8 | . | TGTGCCAGCAGCTTAGCTGGGGGGACCCTGACCTACGAGCAGTACTTC | CASSLAGGTLTYEQYF
. | TRBJ2-1 | TRBV25-1 | TRBD1 | TGTGCCAGCAGTGAAACCGCATCCGACAGGGCAGATGAGCAGTTCTTC | CASSETASDRADEQFF
. | TRBJ2-5 | TRBV7-9 | . | TGTGCCAGCACCAACCAAGAGACCCAGTACTTC | CASTNQETQYF
. | TRBJ2-5 | TRBV2 | TRBD2 | TGTGCCAGCAGTGACCTAGCGGGGGGGACGACCCAGTACTTC | CASSDLAGGTTQYF
. | TRBJ2-4 | TRBV11-2 | . | TGTGCCAGCAGCCCTCTAGCGGCTAGGGGGTCGGACATTCAGTACTTC | CASSPLAARGSDIQYF
few | TRBJ2-3 | TRBV25-1 | . | TGTGCCAGCAGTGCTCGGGTTCTCCGCACAGATACGCAGTATTTT | CASSARVLRTDTQYF
. | TRBJ1-3 | TRBV6-5 | . | TGTGCCAGCAGACGCGGAGAACCTGGAAACACCATATATTTT | CASRRGEPGNTIYF
. | TRBJ2-6 | TRBV4-3 | . | TGCGCCAGCAGCCAACTCGACAGGACGGACGTCCTGACTTTC | CASSQLDRTDVLTF
once | TRBJ1-4 | TRBV2 | . | TGTGCCAGCGACGGGACAAGTACAACTAATGAAAAACTGTTTTTT | CASDGTSTTNEKLFF
. | TRBJ2-1 | TRBV4-1 | TRBD2 | TGCGCCAGCAGCCAAGTAGGCGCGGGGGGCGAGCAGTTCTTC | CASSQVGAGGEQFF
. | TRBJ1-3 | TRBV4-1 | . | TGCGCCAGCAGCCAAGACAGAACAGACCGCTCTGGAAACACCATATATTTT | CASSQDRTDRSGNTIYF
. | TRBJ1-4 | TRBV29-1 | TRBD1 | TGCAGCGTTGATGCGGGGACAGGGCCCAATGAAAAACTGTTTTTT | CSVDAGTGPNEKLFF
once | TRBJ1-4 | TRBV27 | . | TGTGCCAGCAGTTTAATCAGGGGATCTAATGAAAAACTGTTTTTT | CASSLIRGSNEKLFF
. | TRBJ2-3 | TRBV5-1 | TRBD1 | TGCGCCAGCAGCGTCGGACAGGGCGGCACAGATACGCAGTATTTT | CASSVGQGGTDTQYF
. | TRBJ2-3 | TRBV29-1 | TRBD2 | TGCAGCATCGACGGGGCCGGGGGGTCAGATACGCAGTATTTT | CSIDGAGGSDTQYF